Listed below are T cell receptor beta chains from one sample, sequenced in a study of blood T cell repertoires in COVID-19. Generated by immunoSEQ multiplex PCR, the TCRdb table keeps only in-frame clones and is missing some. Seen here are about 230,000 clones, roughly 80% observed once, and the top ten hold about 8%. Sequencing was carried out using peripheral blood. The receptor set was obtained from a woman aged 80 or over with acute or convalescent COVID-19. Both conserved end residues are part of each CDR3. Fields, in order: CDR3 DNA, CDR3 protein, V gene, clone size, J gene, D gene. The D gene is left open where the match is weak. A row's size may be missing; if present it is once, few, many or a size class.

CDR3nt: TGCAGTGCTAGTTGGGTTAAGGGGGCCCTCCACTTT; CDR3aa: CSASWVKGALHF; v_gene: TRBV20-1; abundance: .; j_gene: TRBJ1-6; d_gene: .
CDR3nt: TGTGCCAGCAGTTTAACAGCTGGAAACACCATATATTTT; CDR3aa: CASSLTAGNTIYF; v_gene: TRBV28; abundance: .; j_gene: TRBJ1-3; d_gene: .
CDR3nt: TGTGCCAGCAGCCTTTTTGCGGGGACAGATACGCAGTATTTT; CDR3aa: CASSLFAGTDTQYF; v_gene: TRBV14; abundance: .; j_gene: TRBJ2-3; d_gene: .
CDR3nt: TGTGCCTGGAGTGTGAATAGGGGCAATGAGCAGTTCTTC; CDR3aa: CAWSVNRGNEQFF; v_gene: TRBV30; abundance: .; j_gene: TRBJ2-1; d_gene: .
CDR3nt: TGCGCCAGCAGCCAAGCTGTTGTAGGTGCTGGGCCTTACGAGCAGTACTTC; CDR3aa: CASSQAVVGAGPYEQYF; v_gene: TRBV4-1; abundance: .; j_gene: TRBJ2-7; d_gene: .
CDR3nt: TGTGCCAGCAGCCAAGGGACAGGGACGAACTCACCCCTCCACTTT; CDR3aa: CASSQGTGTNSPLHF; v_gene: TRBV3-1/TRBV3-2; abundance: .; j_gene: TRBJ1-6; d_gene: TRBD1
CDR3nt: TGTGCCAGCAGCTCAGACGTCGGAGGGACAGCATATAATTCACCCCTCCACTTT; CDR3aa: CASSSDVGGTAYNSPLHF; v_gene: TRBV14; abundance: .; j_gene: TRBJ1-6; d_gene: TRBD1
CDR3nt: TGTGCCAGCAGCTTATCCCTGCGGGAGGCCTCCTACAATGAGCAGTTCTTC; CDR3aa: CASSLSLREASYNEQFF; v_gene: TRBV11-2; abundance: .; j_gene: TRBJ2-1; d_gene: TRBD2
CDR3nt: TGTGCCAGCCGTATGACTAGCGGGGGCTACGAGCAGTACTTC; CDR3aa: CASRMTSGGYEQYF; v_gene: TRBV6-5; abundance: .; j_gene: TRBJ2-7; d_gene: TRBD2
CDR3nt: TGTGCCAGCAGCCATGGGGACAGAGATAATTCACCCCTCCACTTT; CDR3aa: CASSHGDRDNSPLHF; v_gene: TRBV4-2; abundance: .; j_gene: TRBJ1-6; d_gene: TRBD1
CDR3nt: TGTGCCAGTAGTAGGTCGGGAGAGACCCAGTACTTC; CDR3aa: CASSRSGETQYF; v_gene: TRBV19; abundance: .; j_gene: TRBJ2-5; d_gene: .
CDR3nt: TGTGCAAGTCGCACCGACCGAGCCGGGACTAGCGGAAAGACCCAGTACTTC; CDR3aa: CASRTDRAGTSGKTQYF; v_gene: TRBV12-2; abundance: .; j_gene: TRBJ2-5; d_gene: .
CDR3nt: TGTGCCAGCAGTCGGACTAGCGGGGGGGACAATGAGCAGTTCTTC; CDR3aa: CASSRTSGGDNEQFF; v_gene: TRBV6-5; abundance: .; j_gene: TRBJ2-1; d_gene: TRBD2
CDR3nt: TGTGCCAGCAGCTTAGAGGGGGCATCCTACACTGAAGCTTTCTTT; CDR3aa: CASSLEGASYTEAFF; v_gene: TRBV7-3; abundance: .; j_gene: TRBJ1-1; d_gene: TRBD1
CDR3nt: TGCGCCAGCAGATCATCAGACAGGGCCGATGAAAAACTGTTTTTT; CDR3aa: CASRSSDRADEKLFF; v_gene: TRBV10-1; abundance: .; j_gene: TRBJ1-4; d_gene: TRBD1
CDR3nt: TGTGCCAGCAGCCAAAGACTAGCGGGAGAGGGGCATGAGCAGTTCTTC; CDR3aa: CASSQRLAGEGHEQFF; v_gene: TRBV4-2; abundance: .; j_gene: TRBJ2-1; d_gene: TRBD2
CDR3nt: TGTGCCATCAGTGTAGCCCTTGACAGGGGGCTGACAGATACGCAGTATTTT; CDR3aa: CAISVALDRGLTDTQYF; v_gene: TRBV10-3; abundance: few; j_gene: TRBJ2-3; d_gene: TRBD1
CDR3nt: TGTGCCTGGAACCCCACTACTAGCGTCTCCTACGAGCAGTACTTC; CDR3aa: CAWNPTTSVSYEQYF; v_gene: TRBV30; abundance: .; j_gene: TRBJ2-7; d_gene: TRBD2
CDR3nt: TGTGCCAGTAGTACCCTCCGACAGGGGTCCGGAAACACCATATATTTT; CDR3aa: CASSTLRQGSGNTIYF; v_gene: TRBV19; abundance: .; j_gene: TRBJ1-3; d_gene: TRBD1
CDR3nt: TGTGCCAGCTTTGGGGGGGCCGATGAGCAGTTCTTC; CDR3aa: CASFGGADEQFF; v_gene: TRBV12-3/TRBV12-4; abundance: .; j_gene: TRBJ2-1; d_gene: .
CDR3nt: TGTGCCAGTAGAAATATTCCGGGACAGGGGGCGATGGGCAATCAGCCCCAGCATTTT; CDR3aa: CASRNIPGQGAMGNQPQHF; v_gene: TRBV19; abundance: .; j_gene: TRBJ1-5; d_gene: TRBD1
CDR3nt: TGTGCCATCAATAGCCGGGACAGGCAAACAGATACGCAGTATTTT; CDR3aa: CAINSRDRQTDTQYF; v_gene: TRBV10-3; abundance: few; j_gene: TRBJ2-3; d_gene: TRBD1
CDR3nt: TGTGCCAGCAGTAAACTACTAGCTTCCTACGAGCAGTACTTC; CDR3aa: CASSKLLASYEQYF; v_gene: TRBV7-2; abundance: once; j_gene: TRBJ2-7; d_gene: .
CDR3nt: TGTGCCAGCAGTGAAGCGTCCGCGGGACCCTGGGATGAGCAGTTCTTC; CDR3aa: CASSEASAGPWDEQFF; v_gene: TRBV6-1; abundance: .; j_gene: TRBJ2-1; d_gene: .
CDR3nt: TGTGCCAGCAGCTTGAGGGGGAACGGGGAGCTGTTTTTT; CDR3aa: CASSLRGNGELFF; v_gene: TRBV5-4; abundance: .; j_gene: TRBJ2-2; d_gene: .
CDR3nt: TGTGCCAGCAGCTCACTCACGGGCAATGAGCAGTTCTTC; CDR3aa: CASSSLTGNEQFF; v_gene: TRBV7-2; abundance: .; j_gene: TRBJ2-1; d_gene: .
CDR3nt: TGTGCCAGCAGTTTACGGAGGGGCTTTAGCACCATATATTTT; CDR3aa: CASSLRRGFSTIYF; v_gene: TRBV28; abundance: .; j_gene: TRBJ1-3; d_gene: .
CDR3nt: TGTGCCAGCAGTGACAGGCCGGGGAATGGCTACACCTTC; CDR3aa: CASSDRPGNGYTF; v_gene: TRBV25-1; abundance: .; j_gene: TRBJ1-2; d_gene: .
CDR3nt: TGTGCCAGCACCGTAACCGGACTTTCATGGAAAGACGAGCAGTACTTC; CDR3aa: CASTVTGLSWKDEQYF; v_gene: TRBV7-8; abundance: .; j_gene: TRBJ2-7; d_gene: .
CDR3nt: TGTGCCAGCAGCTTATCCCCGGGACAGGGGGCACGCGAGCAGTACTTC; CDR3aa: CASSLSPGQGAREQYF; v_gene: TRBV11-3; abundance: .; j_gene: TRBJ2-7; d_gene: TRBD1
CDR3nt: TGCGCCAGCAGCATACAGGGGGGTACTGAAGCTTTCTTT; CDR3aa: CASSIQGGTEAFF; v_gene: TRBV5-1; abundance: .; j_gene: TRBJ1-1; d_gene: TRBD1
CDR3nt: TGTGCCAGCAGCGGGGGGCCAGGGGGCTACTATGGCTACACCTTC; CDR3aa: CASSGGPGGYYGYTF; v_gene: TRBV6-5; abundance: .; j_gene: TRBJ1-2; d_gene: TRBD1
CDR3nt: TGTGCCAGCACCTCGGCGGGGGAGGGCTACACCTTC; CDR3aa: CASTSAGEGYTF; v_gene: TRBV3-1/TRBV3-2; abundance: .; j_gene: TRBJ1-2; d_gene: .
CDR3nt: TGTGCCAGCAGTGGGTACGGCAGGGGGGCAGATACGCAGTATTTT; CDR3aa: CASSGYGRGADTQYF; v_gene: TRBV28; abundance: few; j_gene: TRBJ2-3; d_gene: .
CDR3nt: TGTGCCAGCAGTCCGACCCTGGGGACAGCTCCTAATGAAAAACTGTTTTTT; CDR3aa: CASSPTLGTAPNEKLFF; v_gene: TRBV27; abundance: few; j_gene: TRBJ1-4; d_gene: TRBD1
CDR3nt: TGCGCCAGCAGCCAAGCAGGCAGGGGGGTCGAGCAGTACTTC; CDR3aa: CASSQAGRGVEQYF; v_gene: TRBV4-1; abundance: .; j_gene: TRBJ2-7; d_gene: .
CDR3nt: TGTGCCAGCAGCCAAGCAGCCAGGGTGGGTGGCTACACCTTC; CDR3aa: CASSQAARVGGYTF; v_gene: TRBV14; abundance: few; j_gene: TRBJ1-2; d_gene: .
CDR3nt: TGCGCCAGCAGCCAAGGAACCGGAGGATTTGGGGACAGGGGGTCGGAGGGCTACACCTTC; CDR3aa: CASSQGTGGFGDRGSEGYTF; v_gene: TRBV4-1; abundance: .; j_gene: TRBJ1-2; d_gene: TRBD1